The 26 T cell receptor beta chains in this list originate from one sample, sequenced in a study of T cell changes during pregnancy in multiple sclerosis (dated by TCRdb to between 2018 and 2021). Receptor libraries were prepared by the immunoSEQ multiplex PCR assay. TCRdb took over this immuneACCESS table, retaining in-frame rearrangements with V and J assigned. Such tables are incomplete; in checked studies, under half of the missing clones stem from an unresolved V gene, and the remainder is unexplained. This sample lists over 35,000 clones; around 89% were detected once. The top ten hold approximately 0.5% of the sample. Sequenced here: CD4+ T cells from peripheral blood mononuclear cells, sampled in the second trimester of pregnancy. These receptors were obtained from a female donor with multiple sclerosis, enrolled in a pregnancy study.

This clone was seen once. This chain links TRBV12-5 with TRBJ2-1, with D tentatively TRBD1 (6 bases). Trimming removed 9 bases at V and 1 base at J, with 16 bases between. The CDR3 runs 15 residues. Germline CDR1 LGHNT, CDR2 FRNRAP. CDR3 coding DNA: TGTGCTAGCTCTAGGGGGACCCTGTCCTACAATGAGCAGTTCTTC. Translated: CASSRGTLSYNEQFF.

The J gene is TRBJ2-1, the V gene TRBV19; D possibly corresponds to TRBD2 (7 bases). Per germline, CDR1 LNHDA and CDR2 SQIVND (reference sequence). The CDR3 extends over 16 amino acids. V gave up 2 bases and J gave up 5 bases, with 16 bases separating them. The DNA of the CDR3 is TGTGCCAGTAGTATAAAACCCCAGGGGAGGGACAATGAGCAGTTCTTC. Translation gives CASSIKPQGRDNEQFF.

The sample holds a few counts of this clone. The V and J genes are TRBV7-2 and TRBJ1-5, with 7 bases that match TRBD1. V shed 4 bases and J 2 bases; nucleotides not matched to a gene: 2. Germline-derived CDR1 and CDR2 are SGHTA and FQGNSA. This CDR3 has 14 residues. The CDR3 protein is CASSSQGGNQPQHF. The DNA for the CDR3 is TGTGCCAGCAGCTCTCAGGGGGGCAATCAGCCCCAGCATTTT.

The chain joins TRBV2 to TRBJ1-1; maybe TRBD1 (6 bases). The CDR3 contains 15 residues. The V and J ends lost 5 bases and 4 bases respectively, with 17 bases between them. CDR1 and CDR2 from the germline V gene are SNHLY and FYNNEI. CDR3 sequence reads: CASSTLTGSGTEAFF. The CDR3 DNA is TGTGCCAGCAGTACGCTTACAGGGTCCGGCACTGAAGCTTTCTTT. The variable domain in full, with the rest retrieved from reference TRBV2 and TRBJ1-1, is EPEVTQTPSHQVTQMGQEVILRCVPISNHLYFYWYRQILGQKVEFLVSFYNNEISEKSEIFDDQFSVERPDGSNFTLKIRSTKLEDSAMYFCASSTLTGSGTEAFFGQGTRLTVV.

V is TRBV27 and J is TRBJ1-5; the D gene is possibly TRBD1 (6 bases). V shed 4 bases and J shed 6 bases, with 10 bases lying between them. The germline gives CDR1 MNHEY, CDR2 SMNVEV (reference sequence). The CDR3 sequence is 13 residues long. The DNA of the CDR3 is TGTGCCAGCAGTTGGGACACCGGTCAGCCCCAGCATTTT. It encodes CASSWDTGQPQHF.

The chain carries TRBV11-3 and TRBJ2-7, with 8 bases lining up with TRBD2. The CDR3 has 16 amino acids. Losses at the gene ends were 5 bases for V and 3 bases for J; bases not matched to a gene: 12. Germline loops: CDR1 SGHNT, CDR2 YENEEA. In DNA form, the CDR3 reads TGTGCCAGCAGCCAGCGCGGGGGGAGAGAGTACTACGAGCAGTACTTC. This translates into CASSQRGGREYYEQYF.

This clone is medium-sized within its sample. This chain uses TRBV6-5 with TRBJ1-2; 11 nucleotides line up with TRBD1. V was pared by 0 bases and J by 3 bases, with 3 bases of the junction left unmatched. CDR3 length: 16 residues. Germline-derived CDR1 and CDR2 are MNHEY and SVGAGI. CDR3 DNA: TGTGCCAGCAGTTACTCACGGACAGGGGGCCACTATGGCTACACCTTC. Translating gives CASSYSRTGGHYGYTF.

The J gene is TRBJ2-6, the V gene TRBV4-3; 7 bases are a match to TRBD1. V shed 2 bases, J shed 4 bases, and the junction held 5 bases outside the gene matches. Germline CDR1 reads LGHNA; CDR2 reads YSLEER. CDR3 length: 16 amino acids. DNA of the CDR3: TGCGCCAGCAGCCAATCGACAGGGTCCGGGGCCAACGTCCTGACTTTC. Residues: CASSQSTGSGANVLTF.

The CDR3 DNA is TGTGCCAGTAGTATTGGTGCCGGACAGGGGGCCAATGAGCAGTTCTTC. Translated: CASSIGAGQGANEQFF. The rearrangement links TRBV19 to TRBJ2-1, with 11 nucleotides matching TRBD1. Trimming at V came to 3 bases and at J to 6 bases, leaving 7 bases not matched to a gene. Germline CDR1 is LNHDA and CDR2 is SQIVND (reference sequence). There are 16 residues in the CDR3.

CDR3 loop: CASSYRGLSTDTQYF. The CDR3 DNA reads TGTGCCAGCAGTTACCGGGGACTCAGCACAGATACGCAGTATTTT. The chain recombines TRBV6-5 with TRBJ2-3, with D perhaps matching TRBD2 (6 bases). V was pared by 2 bases and J by 0 bases, with 9 bases between. Germline V gene data show CDR1 as MNHEY and CDR2 as SVGAGI. The CDR3 is 15 amino acids.

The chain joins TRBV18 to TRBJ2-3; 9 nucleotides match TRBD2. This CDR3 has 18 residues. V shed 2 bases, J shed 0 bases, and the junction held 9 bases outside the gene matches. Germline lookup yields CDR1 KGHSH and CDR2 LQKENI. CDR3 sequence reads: CASSPELAGYTSTDTQYF. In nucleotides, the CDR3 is TGTGCCAGCTCACCAGAGCTAGCGGGGTACACTAGCACAGATACGCAGTATTTT.

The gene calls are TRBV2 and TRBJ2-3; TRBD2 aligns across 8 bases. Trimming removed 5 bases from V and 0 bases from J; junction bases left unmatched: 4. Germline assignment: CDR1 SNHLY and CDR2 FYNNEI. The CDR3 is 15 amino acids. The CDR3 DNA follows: TGTGCCAGCAGTTGGGTAGCGGGGAGCACAGATACGCAGTATTTT. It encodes CASSWVAGSTDTQYF. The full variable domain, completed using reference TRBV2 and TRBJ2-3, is EPEVTQTPSHQVTQMGQEVILRCVPISNHLYFYWYRQILGQKVEFLVSFYNNEISEKSEIFDDQFSVERPDGSNFTLKIRSTKLEDSAMYFCASSWVAGSTDTQYFGPGTRLTVL.

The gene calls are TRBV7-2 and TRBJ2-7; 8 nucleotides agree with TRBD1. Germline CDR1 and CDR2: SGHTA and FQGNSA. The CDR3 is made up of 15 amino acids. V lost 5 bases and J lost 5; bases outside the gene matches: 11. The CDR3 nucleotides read TGTGCCAGCAGCCGAGCTCAGGGGGCGTCAAACGAGCAGTACTTC. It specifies CASSRAQGASNEQYF. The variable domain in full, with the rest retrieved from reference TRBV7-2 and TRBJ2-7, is GAGVSQSPSNKVTEKGKDVELRCDPISGHTALYWYRQSLGQGLEFLIYFQGNSAPDKSGLPSDRFSAERTGGSVSTLTIQRTQQEDSAVYLCASSRAQGASNEQYFGPGTRLTVT.

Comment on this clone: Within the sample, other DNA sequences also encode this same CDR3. CDR3 amino acids: CASSPTGTDTQYF. Here the CDR3 DNA reads TGTGCCAGCTCTCCCACAGGGACAGATACGCAGTATTTT. The V call is TRBV18, the J call TRBJ2-3; tentatively, D is TRBD1 (6 bases). Trimming shortened V by 6 bases and J by 3 bases, and 10 bases separated the two germline ends. CDR3 length equals 13 residues. Germline values: CDR1 KGHSH, CDR2 LQKENI.

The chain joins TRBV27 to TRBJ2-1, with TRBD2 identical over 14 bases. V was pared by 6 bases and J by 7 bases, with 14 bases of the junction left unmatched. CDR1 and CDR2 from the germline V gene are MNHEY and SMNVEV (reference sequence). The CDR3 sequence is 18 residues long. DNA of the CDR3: TGTGCCAGCAGGACTAGCGGGAGGGGCCTATCCCGCCAAAATGAGCAGTTCTTC. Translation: CASRTSGRGLSRQNEQFF.

CDR3: CASSFTGFNEKLFF. CDR3 sequence (DNA): TGCGCCAGCAGCTTTACAGGGTTTAATGAAAAACTGTTTTTT. The chain carries TRBV5-1 and TRBJ1-4; TRBD1 might be the D (6 bases). V lost 2 bases to trimming and J lost 4 bases, with 9 bases between them. The CDR3 loop spans 14 amino acids. Germline CDR1 and CDR2: SGHRS and YFSETQ. The full variable domain, its missing parts supplied by reference TRBV5-1 and TRBJ1-4, is KAGVTQTPRYLIKTRGQQVTLSCSPISGHRSVSWYQQTPGQGLQFLFEYFSETQRNKGNFPGRFSGRQFSNSRSEMNVSTLELGDSALYLCASSFTGFNEKLFFGSGTQLSVL.

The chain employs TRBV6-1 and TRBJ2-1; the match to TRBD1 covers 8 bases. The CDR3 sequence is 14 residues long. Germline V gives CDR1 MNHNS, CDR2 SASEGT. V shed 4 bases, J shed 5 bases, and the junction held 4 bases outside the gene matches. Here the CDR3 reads CASSGQGSNNEQFF. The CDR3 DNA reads TGTGCCAGCAGTGGACAGGGGAGCAACAATGAGCAGTTCTTC.

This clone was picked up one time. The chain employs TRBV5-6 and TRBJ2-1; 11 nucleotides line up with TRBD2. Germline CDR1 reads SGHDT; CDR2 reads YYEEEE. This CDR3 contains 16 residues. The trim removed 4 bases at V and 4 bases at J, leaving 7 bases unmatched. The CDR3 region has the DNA TGTGCCAGCAGCGGAAGACTAGCGGGAAAGTACAATGAGCAGTTCTTC. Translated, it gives CASSGRLAGKYNEQFF.

CDR3 protein: CASLQGRDTQYF. The CDR3 DNA is TGTGCCAGTTTACAGGGTCGGGATACGCAGTATTTT. The chain carries TRBV25-1 and TRBJ2-3, with D possibly being TRBD1 (6 bases). The CDR3 is made up of 12 amino acids. V shed 9 bases and J shed 6 bases, with 13 bases lying between them. The germline gives CDR1 MGHDK, CDR2 SYGVNS. Full variable domain (missing parts from reference TRBV25-1 and TRBJ2-3): EADIYQTPRYLVIGTGKKITLECSQTMGHDKMYWYQQDPGMELHLIHYSYGVNSTEKGDLSSESTVSRIRTEHFPLTLESARPSHTSQYLCASLQGRDTQYFGPGTRLTVL.

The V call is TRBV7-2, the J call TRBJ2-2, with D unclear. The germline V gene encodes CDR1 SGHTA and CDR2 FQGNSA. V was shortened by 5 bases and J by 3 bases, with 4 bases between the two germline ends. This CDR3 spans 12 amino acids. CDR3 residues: CASSPDTGELFF. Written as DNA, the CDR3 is TGTGCCAGCAGCCCAGACACCGGGGAGCTGTTTTTT. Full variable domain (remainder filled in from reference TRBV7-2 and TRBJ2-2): GAGVSQSPSNKVTEKGKDVELRCDPISGHTALYWYRQSLGQGLEFLIYFQGNSAPDKSGLPSDRFSAERTGGSVSTLTIQRTQQEDSAVYLCASSPDTGELFFGEGSRLTVL.

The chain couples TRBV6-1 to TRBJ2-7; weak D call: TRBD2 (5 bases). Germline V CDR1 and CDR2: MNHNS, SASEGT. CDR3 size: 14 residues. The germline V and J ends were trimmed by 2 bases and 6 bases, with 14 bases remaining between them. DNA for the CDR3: TGTGCCAGCAGTGAACGAGGGTTCTGGAGCGAGCAGTACTTC. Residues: CASSERGFWSEQYF.

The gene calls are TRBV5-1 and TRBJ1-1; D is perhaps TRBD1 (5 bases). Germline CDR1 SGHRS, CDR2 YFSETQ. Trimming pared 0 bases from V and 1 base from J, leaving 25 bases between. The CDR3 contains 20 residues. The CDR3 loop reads CASSLGNSQLIRTQNTEAFF. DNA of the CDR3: TGCGCCAGCAGCTTGGGAAACTCGCAACTCATAAGGACACAGAACACTGAAGCTTTCTTT. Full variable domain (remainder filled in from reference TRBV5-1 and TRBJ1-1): KAGVTQTPRYLIKTRGQQVTLSCSPISGHRSVSWYQQTPGQGLQFLFEYFSETQRNKGNFPGRFSGRQFSNSRSEMNVSTLELGDSALYLCASSLGNSQLIRTQNTEAFFGQGTRLTVV.

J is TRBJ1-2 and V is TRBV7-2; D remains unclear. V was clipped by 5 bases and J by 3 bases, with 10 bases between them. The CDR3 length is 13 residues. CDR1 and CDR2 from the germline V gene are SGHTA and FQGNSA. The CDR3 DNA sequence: TGTGCCAGCAGCCCTCCTGGAGACTATGGCTACACCTTC. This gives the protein CASSPPGDYGYTF.

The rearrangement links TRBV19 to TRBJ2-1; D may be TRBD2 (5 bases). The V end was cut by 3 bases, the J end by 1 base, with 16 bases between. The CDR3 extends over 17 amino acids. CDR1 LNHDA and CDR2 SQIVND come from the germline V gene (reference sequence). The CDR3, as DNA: TGTGCCAGTAGTATGCGAAAATTAGGCGGGTCCTACAATGAGCAGTTCTTC. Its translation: CASSMRKLGGSYNEQFF.

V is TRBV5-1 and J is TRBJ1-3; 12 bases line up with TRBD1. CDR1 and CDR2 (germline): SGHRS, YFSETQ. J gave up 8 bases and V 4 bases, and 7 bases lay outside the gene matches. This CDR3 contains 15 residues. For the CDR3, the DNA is TGCGCCAGCAGCCTCGGGGGACAGGGGGCAGACACCATATATTTT. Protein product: CASSLGGQGADTIYF.

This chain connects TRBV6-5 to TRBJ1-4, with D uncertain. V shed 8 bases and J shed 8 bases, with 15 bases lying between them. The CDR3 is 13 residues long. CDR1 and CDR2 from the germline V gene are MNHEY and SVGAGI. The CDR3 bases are TGTGCCAGCCGTAGGACTTTGGCCGAAAAACTGTTTTTT. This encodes CASRRTLAEKLFF.